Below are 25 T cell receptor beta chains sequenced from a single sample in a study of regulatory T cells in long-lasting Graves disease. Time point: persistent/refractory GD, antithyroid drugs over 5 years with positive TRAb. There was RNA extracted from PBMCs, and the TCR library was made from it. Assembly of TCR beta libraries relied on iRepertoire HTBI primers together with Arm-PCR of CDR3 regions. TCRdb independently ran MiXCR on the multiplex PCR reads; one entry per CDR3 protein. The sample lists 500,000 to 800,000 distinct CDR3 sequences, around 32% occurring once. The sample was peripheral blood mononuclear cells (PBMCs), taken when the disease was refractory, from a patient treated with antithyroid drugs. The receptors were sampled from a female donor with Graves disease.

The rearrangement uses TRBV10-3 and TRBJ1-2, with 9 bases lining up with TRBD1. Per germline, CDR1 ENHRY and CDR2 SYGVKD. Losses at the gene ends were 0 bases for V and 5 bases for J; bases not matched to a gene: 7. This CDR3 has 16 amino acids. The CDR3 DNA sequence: TGTGCCATCAGTGAGTCGCACAGGGGGCGAGAATATGGCTACACCTTC. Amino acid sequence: CAISESHRGREYGYTF.

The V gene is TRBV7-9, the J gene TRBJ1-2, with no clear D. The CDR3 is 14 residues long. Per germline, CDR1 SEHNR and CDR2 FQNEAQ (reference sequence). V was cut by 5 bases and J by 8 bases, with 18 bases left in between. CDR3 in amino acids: CASSPVEGKQGYTF. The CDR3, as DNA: TGTGCCAGCAGCCCGGTCGAGGGAAAACAGGGCTACACCTTC.

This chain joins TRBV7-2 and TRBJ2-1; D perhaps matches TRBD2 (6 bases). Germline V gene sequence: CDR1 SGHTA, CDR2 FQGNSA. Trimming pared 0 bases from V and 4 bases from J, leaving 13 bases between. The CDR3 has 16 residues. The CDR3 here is CASSLAFSAGYNEQFF. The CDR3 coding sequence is TGTGCCAGCAGCTTAGCATTTTCGGCGGGGTACAATGAGCAGTTCTTC.

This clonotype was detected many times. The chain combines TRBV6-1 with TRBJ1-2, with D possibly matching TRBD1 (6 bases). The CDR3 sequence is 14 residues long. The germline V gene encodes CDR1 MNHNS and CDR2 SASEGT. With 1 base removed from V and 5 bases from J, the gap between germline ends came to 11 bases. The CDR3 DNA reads TGTGCCAGCAGTGAAGAGCAAACAGGGTATGGCTACACCTTC. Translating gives CASSEEQTGYGYTF.

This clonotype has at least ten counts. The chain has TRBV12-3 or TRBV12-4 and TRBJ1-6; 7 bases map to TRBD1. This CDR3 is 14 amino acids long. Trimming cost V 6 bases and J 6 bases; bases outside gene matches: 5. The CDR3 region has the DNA TGTGCCAGCAGCTACCGGGACAGTAATTCACCCCTCCACTTT. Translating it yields CASSYRDSNSPLHF.

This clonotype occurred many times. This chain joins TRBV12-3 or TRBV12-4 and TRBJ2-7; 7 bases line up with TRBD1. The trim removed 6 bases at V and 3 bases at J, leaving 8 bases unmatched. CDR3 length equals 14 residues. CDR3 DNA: TGTGCCAGCAGCTTACGGCAGGGGGTCTACGAGCAGTACTTC. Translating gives CASSLRQGVYEQYF.

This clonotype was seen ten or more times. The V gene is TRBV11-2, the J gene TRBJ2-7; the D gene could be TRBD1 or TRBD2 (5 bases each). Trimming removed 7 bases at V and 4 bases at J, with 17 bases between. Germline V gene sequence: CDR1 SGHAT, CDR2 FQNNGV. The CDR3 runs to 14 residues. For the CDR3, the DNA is TGTGCCAGCAAACTAGGGACGTTAAGTTACGAGCAGTACTTC. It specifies CASKLGTLSYEQYF.

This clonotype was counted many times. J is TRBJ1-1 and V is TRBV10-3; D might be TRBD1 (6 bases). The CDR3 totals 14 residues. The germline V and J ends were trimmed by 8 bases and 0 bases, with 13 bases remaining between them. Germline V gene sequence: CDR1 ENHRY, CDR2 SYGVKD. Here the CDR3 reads CAIAGQSLNTEAFF. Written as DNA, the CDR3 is TGTGCCATCGCCGGACAGAGCCTGAACACTGAAGCTTTCTTT.

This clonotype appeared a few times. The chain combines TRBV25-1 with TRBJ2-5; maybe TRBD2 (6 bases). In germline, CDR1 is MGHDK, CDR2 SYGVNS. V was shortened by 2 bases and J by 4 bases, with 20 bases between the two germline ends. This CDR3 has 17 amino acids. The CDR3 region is CASSEPPDAGGAETQYF. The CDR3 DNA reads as TGTGCCAGCAGTGAACCCCCCGACGCAGGAGGGGCAGAGACCCAGTACTTC.

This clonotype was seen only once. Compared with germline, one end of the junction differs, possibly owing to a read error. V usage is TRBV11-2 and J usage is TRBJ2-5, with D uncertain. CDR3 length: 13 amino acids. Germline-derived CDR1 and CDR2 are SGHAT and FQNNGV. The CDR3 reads CAGSLRDQETQYF. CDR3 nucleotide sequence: TGTGCCGGCAGCTTAAGGGATCAAGAGACCCAGTACTTC.

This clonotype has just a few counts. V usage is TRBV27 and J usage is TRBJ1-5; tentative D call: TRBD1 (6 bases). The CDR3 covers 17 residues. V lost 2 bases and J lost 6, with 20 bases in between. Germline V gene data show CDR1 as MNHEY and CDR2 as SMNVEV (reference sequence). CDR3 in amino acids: CASSLVRDTGRAQPQHF. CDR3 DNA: TGTGCCAGCAGTTTAGTTAGGGACACTGGTCGCGCTCAGCCCCAGCATTTT.

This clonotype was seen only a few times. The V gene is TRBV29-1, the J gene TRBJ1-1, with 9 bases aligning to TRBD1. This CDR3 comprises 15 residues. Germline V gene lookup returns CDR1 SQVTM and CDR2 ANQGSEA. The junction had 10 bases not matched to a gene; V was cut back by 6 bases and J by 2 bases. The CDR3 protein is CSVEDNRGPNTEAFF. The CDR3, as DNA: TGCAGCGTCGAGGATAACAGGGGGCCAAACACTGAAGCTTTCTTT.

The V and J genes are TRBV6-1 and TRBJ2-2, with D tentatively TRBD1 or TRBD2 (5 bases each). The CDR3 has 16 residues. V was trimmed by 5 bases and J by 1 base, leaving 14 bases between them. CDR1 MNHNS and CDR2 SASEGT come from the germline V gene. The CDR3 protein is CASSRTGTVNTGELFF. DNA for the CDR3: TGTGCCAGCAGTCGAACTGGGACGGTGAACACCGGGGAGCTGTTTTTT.

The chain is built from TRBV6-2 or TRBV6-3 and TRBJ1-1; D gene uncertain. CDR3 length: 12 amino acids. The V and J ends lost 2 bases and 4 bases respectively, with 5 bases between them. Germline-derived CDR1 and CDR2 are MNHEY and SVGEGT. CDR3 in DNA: TGTGCCAGCAGTTACCTGGCCACTGAAGCTTTCTTT. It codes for CASSYLATEAFF.

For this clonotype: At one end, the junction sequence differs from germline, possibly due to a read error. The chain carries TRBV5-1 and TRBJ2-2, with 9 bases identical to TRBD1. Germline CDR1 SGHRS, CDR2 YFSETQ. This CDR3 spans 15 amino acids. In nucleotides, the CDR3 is TGCGCCAGCAGAAACGGACAGGGGAGCACCGGAGAGCTGTTTTTT. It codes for CASRNGQGSTGELFF. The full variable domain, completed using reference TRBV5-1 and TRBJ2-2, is KAGVTQTPRYLIKTRGQQVTLSCSPISGHRSVSWYQQTPGQGLQFLFEYFSETQRNKGNFPGRFSGRQFSNSRSEMNVSTLELGDSALYLCASRNGQGSTGELFFGEGSRLTVL.

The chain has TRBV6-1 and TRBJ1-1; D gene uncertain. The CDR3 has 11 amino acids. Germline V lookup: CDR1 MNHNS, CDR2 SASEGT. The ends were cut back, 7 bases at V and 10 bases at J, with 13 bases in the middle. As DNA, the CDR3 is TGTGCCAGCATCTACCGAGCTGTAGCTTTCTTT. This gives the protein CASIYRAVAFF.

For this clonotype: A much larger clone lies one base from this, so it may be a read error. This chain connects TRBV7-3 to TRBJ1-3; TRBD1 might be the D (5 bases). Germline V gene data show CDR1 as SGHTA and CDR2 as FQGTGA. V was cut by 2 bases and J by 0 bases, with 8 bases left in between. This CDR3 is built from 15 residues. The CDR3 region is CASSLVGGSGNTIYF. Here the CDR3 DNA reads TGTGCCAGCAGCTTAGTCGGGGGCTCTGGAAACACCATATATTTT.

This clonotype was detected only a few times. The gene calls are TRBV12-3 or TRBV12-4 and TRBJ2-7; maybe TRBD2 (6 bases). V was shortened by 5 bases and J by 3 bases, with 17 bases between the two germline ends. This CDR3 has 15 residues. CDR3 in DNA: TGTGCCAGCAGTGCCCCCCGCGGCGGGAACTACGAGCAGTACTTC. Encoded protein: CASSAPRGGNYEQYF.

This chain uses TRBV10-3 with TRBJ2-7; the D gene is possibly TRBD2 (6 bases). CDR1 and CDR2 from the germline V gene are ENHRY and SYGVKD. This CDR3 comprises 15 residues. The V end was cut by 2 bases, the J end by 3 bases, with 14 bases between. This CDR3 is CAISEPHGTRYEQYF. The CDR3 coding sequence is TGTGCCATCAGTGAGCCCCACGGGACTCGCTACGAGCAGTACTTC.

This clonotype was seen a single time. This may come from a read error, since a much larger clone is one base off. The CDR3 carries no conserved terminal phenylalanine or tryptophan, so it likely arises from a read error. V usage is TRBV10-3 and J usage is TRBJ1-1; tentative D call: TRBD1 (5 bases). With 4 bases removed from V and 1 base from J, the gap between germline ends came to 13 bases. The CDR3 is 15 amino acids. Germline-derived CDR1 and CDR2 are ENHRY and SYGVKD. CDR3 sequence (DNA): TGTGCCATCAGTGGAACGGGGGAGAGGAACACTGAAGCTTTCTCT. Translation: CAISGTGERNTEAFS.

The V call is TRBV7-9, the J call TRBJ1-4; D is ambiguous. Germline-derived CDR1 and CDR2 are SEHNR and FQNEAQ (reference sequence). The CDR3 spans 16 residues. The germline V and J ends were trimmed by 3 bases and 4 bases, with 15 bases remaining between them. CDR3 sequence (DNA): TGTGCCAGCAGCTTGGGGAGGCCTCGGATTAATGAAAAACTGTTTTTT. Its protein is CASSLGRPRINEKLFF.

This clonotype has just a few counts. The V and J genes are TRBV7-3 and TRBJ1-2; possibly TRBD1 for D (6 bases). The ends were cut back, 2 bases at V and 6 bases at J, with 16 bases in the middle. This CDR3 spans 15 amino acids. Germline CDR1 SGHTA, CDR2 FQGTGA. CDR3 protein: CASSLERTAGNGYTF. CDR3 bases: TGTGCCAGCAGCTTAGAGAGGACAGCCGGGAATGGCTACACCTTC.

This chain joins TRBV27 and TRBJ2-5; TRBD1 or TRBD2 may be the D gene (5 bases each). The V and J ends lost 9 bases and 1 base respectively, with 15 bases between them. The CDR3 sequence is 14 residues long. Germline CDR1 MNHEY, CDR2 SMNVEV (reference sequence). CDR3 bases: TGTGCCAGTGGAAGACGGGACGGCCAAGAGACCCAGTACTTC. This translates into CASGRRDGQETQYF.

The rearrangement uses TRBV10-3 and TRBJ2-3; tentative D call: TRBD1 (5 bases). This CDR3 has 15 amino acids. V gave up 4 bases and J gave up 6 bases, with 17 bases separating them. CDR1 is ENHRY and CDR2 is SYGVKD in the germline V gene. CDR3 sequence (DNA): TGTGCCATCAGTGCTGGGGCAGGGATATGGGATACGCAGTATTTT. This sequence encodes CAISAGAGIWDTQYF.

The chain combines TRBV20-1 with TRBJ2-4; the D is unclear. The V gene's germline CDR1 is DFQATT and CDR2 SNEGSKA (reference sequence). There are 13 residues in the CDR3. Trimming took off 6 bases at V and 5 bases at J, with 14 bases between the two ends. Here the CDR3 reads CSARIGSQNIQYF. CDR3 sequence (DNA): TGCAGTGCGAGGATAGGGTCACAAAACATTCAGTACTTC.